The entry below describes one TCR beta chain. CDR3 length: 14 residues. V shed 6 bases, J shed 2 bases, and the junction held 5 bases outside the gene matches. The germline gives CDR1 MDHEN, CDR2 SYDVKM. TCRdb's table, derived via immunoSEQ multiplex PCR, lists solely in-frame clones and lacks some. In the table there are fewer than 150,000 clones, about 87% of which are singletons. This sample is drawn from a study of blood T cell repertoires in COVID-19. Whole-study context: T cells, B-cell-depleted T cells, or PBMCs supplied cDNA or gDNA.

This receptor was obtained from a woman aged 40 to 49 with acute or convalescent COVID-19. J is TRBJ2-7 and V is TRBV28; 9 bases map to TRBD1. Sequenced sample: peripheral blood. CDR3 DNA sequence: TGTGCCAGCAGCACGACAGGGGGAACCTACGAGCAGTACTTC. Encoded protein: CASSTTGGTYEQYF.